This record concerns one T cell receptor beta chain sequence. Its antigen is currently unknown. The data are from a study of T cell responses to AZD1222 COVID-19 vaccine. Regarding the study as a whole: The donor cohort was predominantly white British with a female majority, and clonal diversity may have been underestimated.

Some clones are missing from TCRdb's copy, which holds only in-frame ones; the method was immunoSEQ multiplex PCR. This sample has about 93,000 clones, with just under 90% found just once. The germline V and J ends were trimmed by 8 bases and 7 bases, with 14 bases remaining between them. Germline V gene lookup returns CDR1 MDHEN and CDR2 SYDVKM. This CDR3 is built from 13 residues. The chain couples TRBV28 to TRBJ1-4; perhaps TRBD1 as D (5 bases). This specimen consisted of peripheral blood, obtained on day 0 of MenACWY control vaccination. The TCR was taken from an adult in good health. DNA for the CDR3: TGTGCCAGCTGCGGCAGGGCGGCTGAAAAACTGTTTTTT. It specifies CASCGRAAEKLFF. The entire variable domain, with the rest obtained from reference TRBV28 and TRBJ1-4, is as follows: DVKVTQSSRYLVKRTGEKVFLECVQDMDHENMFWYRQDPGLGLRLIYFSYDVKMKEKGDIPEGYSVSREKKERFSLILESASTNQTSMYLCASCGRAAEKLFFGSGTQLSVL.